The 28 T cell receptor beta chains reported below all come from one sample, sequenced in a study of blood T cell repertoires in COVID-19. Only in-frame clones appear in the TCRdb table, and some are missing; sequencing was by immunoSEQ multiplex PCR. The table shows about 250,000 clones, with about 80% occurring only once. The sample taken for sequencing was peripheral blood. The receptors come from an elderly man with acute or convalescent COVID-19.

The sample holds one count of this clone. The chain carries TRBV3-1 (or the pseudogene TRBV3-2) and TRBJ2-2; no reliable D call. V gave up 1 base and J gave up 4 bases, with 13 bases separating them. This CDR3 is 16 amino acids long. CDR1 is LGHDT, CDR2 YNNKEL, per germline (reference sequence). CDR3 loop: CASSQVWSSSTGELFF. The CDR3 DNA reads TGTGCCAGCAGCCAAGTCTGGAGTTCATCCACCGGGGAGCTGTTTTTT.

This clone was recorded a few times. The J gene is TRBJ2-7, the V gene TRBV18; D remains ambiguous. In germline, CDR1 is KGHSH, CDR2 LQKENI. V shed 0 bases and J shed 5 bases, with 8 bases lying between them. The CDR3 covers 13 residues. The CDR3 DNA reads as TGTGCCAGCTCACCACCGATTGGAGACGAGCAGTACTTC. Protein: CASSPPIGDEQYF.

The rearrangement joins TRBV24-1 to TRBJ2-7, with TRBD1 matching over 8 bases. The CDR3 contains 14 residues. With 2 bases clipped from V and 2 bases from J, the junction kept 1 base outside the gene matches. CDR1 is KGHDR, CDR2 SFDVKD, per germline. The DNA of the CDR3 is TGTGCCACCAGTGATTCCAGGGGGCCCTACGAGCAGTACTTC. Translating gives CATSDSRGPYEQYF.

The gene calls are TRBV5-8 and TRBJ1-1; D is possibly TRBD1 (6 bases). The CDR3 is made up of 15 amino acids. V lost 4 bases and J lost 0, with 13 bases in between. Germline assignment: CDR1 SGHTS and CDR2 YDEGEE. DNA of the CDR3: TGTGCCAGCAGCCTTTACAGGGTGATGAACACTGAAGCTTTCTTT. Protein sequence: CASSLYRVMNTEAFF.

This clone was seen just once. The V and J genes are TRBV3-1 (or the pseudogene TRBV3-2) and TRBJ2-7, with 13 bases identical to TRBD2. Germline CDR1 reads LGHDT; CDR2 reads YNNKEL (reference sequence). Unmatched junction bases numbered 1, after V lost 3 bases and J lost 5 bases. The CDR3 has 14 amino acids. The CDR3 coding sequence is TGTGCCAGCAGCCATGGACTAGCGGGAGACGAGCAGTACTTC. Its translation: CASSHGLAGDEQYF.

The rearrangement joins TRBV28 to TRBJ2-1; TRBD2 agrees at 11 bases. The CDR3 extends over 17 amino acids. Looked up from germline, CDR1 is MDHEN and CDR2 is SYDVKM. The junction had 11 bases not matched to a gene; V was cut back by 10 bases and J by 0 bases. In nucleotides, the CDR3 is TGTGCCACCCTGACTAGCGGGGCCACCAACTCCTACAATGAGCAGTTCTTC. It specifies CATLTSGATNSYNEQFF.

The chain joins TRBV7-3 to TRBJ2-1; TRBD2 agrees at 11 bases. The CDR3 loop spans 20 amino acids. Germline CDR1 and CDR2: SGHTA and FQGTGA. V was pared by 2 bases and J by 0 bases, with 12 bases of the junction left unmatched. Written as DNA, the CDR3 is TGTGCCAGCAGCTTATCTAGCACTAGCGGGAGTTTTAGCTCCTACAATGAGCAGTTCTTC. Its protein product is CASSLSSTSGSFSSYNEQFF.

This clone showed up just a few times. The chain links TRBV3-1 (or the pseudogene TRBV3-2) to TRBJ1-4; D uncertain. Trimming took 1 base from V and 7 from J, leaving 4 bases between them. Germline V lookup: CDR1 LGHDT, CDR2 YNNKEL (reference sequence). The CDR3 totals 12 residues. This CDR3 is CASSQVLEKLFF. DNA of the CDR3: TGTGCCAGCAGCCAAGTTCTTGAAAAACTGTTTTTT.

The chain joins TRBV19 to TRBJ2-5; 7 positions agree with TRBD1. The CDR3 runs 13 residues. Germline loops: CDR1 LNHDA, CDR2 SQIVND (reference sequence). The V gene end was trimmed by 5 bases and the J gene end by 4 bases; junction bases not matched to a gene: 4. CDR3 bases: TGTGCCAGTAGTGCAAACAGGGGAGAGACCCAGTACTTC. It translates to CASSANRGETQYF. The full variable domain, completed using reference TRBV19 and TRBJ2-5, is DGGITQSPKYLFRKEGQNVTLSCEQNLNHDAMYWYRQDPGQGLRLIYYSQIVNDFQKGDIAEGYSVSREKKESFPLTVTSAQKNPTAFYLCASSANRGETQYFGPGTRLLVL.

V and J are TRBV11-3 and TRBJ1-1; D remains unclear. CDR1 and CDR2 (germline): SGHNT, YENEEA. Trimming cost V 3 bases and J 1 base, with 6 bases left between them. The CDR3 length is 13 residues. CDR3 amino acids: CASSFTGNTEAFF. CDR3 nucleotide sequence: TGTGCCAGCAGCTTTACGGGGAACACTGAAGCTTTCTTT.

This chain uses TRBV24-1 with TRBJ2-1; the match to TRBD2 covers 8 bases. The CDR3 runs to 17 residues. The V segment lost 2 bases and the J segment 5 bases; nucleotides outside the gene matches: 10. Germline V gives CDR1 KGHDR, CDR2 SFDVKD. The CDR3 DNA reads TGTGCCACCAGTGATTATGGAGGACTAGCCGTTAACAATGAGCAGTTCTTC. As protein: CATSDYGGLAVNNEQFF.

The chain uses TRBV30 and TRBJ1-6; tentative D call: TRBD1 (6 bases). Per the germline V gene, CDR1 is GTSNPN and CDR2 is SVGIG (reference sequence). V lost 0 bases and J 8 bases, leaving 11 bases between the germline ends. There are 14 residues in the CDR3. The CDR3 reads CAWSVRAGDSPLHF. As DNA, the CDR3 is TGTGCCTGGAGTGTACGGGCAGGGGATTCACCCCTCCACTTT.

The gene calls are TRBV11-2 and TRBJ2-7; 9 bases match TRBD1. CDR3 size: 15 residues. V gave up 5 bases and J gave up 4 bases; unmatched junction bases: 9. From germline, CDR1 is SGHAT and CDR2 FQNNGV. The CDR3 bases are TGTGCCAGCAGCCCTCGGACAGGGGCGATATACGAGCAGTACTTC. It yields the protein CASSPRTGAIYEQYF.

The chain links TRBV5-6 to TRBJ1-5; TRBD1 might be the D (6 bases). CDR1 is SGHDT and CDR2 is YYEEEE in the germline V gene. Trimming removed 4 bases from V and 1 base from J, with 18 bases in between. This CDR3 comprises 17 residues. CDR3 residues: CASSRGSNRGSNQPQHF. Here the CDR3 DNA reads TGTGCCAGCAGCAGGGGGTCAAATCGGGGCAGCAATCAGCCCCAGCATTTT. Drawing the rest from reference TRBV5-6 and TRBJ1-5, the complete variable domain is DAGVTQSPTHLIKTRGQQVTLRCSPKSGHDTVSWYQQALGQGPQFIFQYYEEEERQRGNFPDRFSGHQFPNYSSELNVNALLLGDSALYLCASSRGSNRGSNQPQHFGDGTRLSIL.

As to this clone: The same CDR3 can be traced to other DNA sequences in this sample. The chain uses TRBV9 and TRBJ1-5, with 9 bases fitting TRBD1. This CDR3 comprises 15 residues. V dropped 3 bases and J dropped 2; count of bases not matched to a gene: 3. Germline lookup yields CDR1 SGDLS and CDR2 YYNGEE. The DNA of the CDR3 is TGTGCCAGCAGCGCCACAGGGGGCGGCAATCAGCCCCAGCATTTT. It translates to CASSATGGGNQPQHF.

The rearrangement uses TRBV6-5 and TRBJ2-5; TRBD1 aligns across 8 bases. V trimming: 2 bases; J trimming: 4 bases; junction bases outside the gene matches: 9. The CDR3 consists of 16 residues. Per the germline V gene, CDR1 is MNHEY and CDR2 is SVGAGI. The CDR3 is CASSYHGRGRSETQYF. CDR3 sequence (DNA): TGTGCCAGCAGTTACCACGGCAGGGGGCGGTCAGAGACCCAGTACTTC.

The chain carries TRBV9 and TRBJ2-7, with D uncertain. Germline CDR1 and CDR2: SGDLS and YYNGEE. The CDR3 is 12 residues long. The ends were cut back, 7 bases at V and 0 bases at J, with 8 bases in the middle. The DNA of the CDR3 is TGTGCCAGCGGAAGGAGCTCCTACGAGCAGTACTTC. It codes for CASGRSSYEQYF.

The genes are TRBV11-2 and TRBJ1-3; 7 nucleotides line up with TRBD1. V dropped 5 bases and J dropped 9; count of bases not matched to a gene: 13. CDR1 SGHAT and CDR2 FQNNGV come from the germline V gene. The CDR3 totals 15 residues. DNA for the CDR3: TGTGCCAGCAGCATGCCGGGACAGCGAAGGGTCACCATATATTTT. Translating it yields CASSMPGQRRVTIYF.

The gene calls are TRBV30 and TRBJ2-2; possible D gene TRBD1, 6 bases. CDR1 and CDR2 from the germline V gene are GTSNPN and SVGIG (reference sequence). Trimming removed 2 bases at V and 0 bases at J, with 13 bases between. This CDR3 comprises 16 residues. This chain's CDR3 is CAWSPPGVPNTGELFF. For the CDR3, the DNA is TGTGCCTGGAGTCCTCCAGGGGTCCCGAACACCGGGGAGCTGTTTTTT.

This chain uses TRBV5-5 with TRBJ2-1, with 8 bases matching TRBD2. This CDR3 spans 15 amino acids. In germline, CDR1 is SGHKS, CDR2 YYEKEE (reference sequence). J was trimmed by 4 bases and V by 3 bases; bases with no gene match: 6. The CDR3 loop is CASSSLAGSYNEQFF. In DNA form, the CDR3 reads TGTGCCAGCAGCTCCTTAGCGGGAAGTTACAATGAGCAGTTCTTC.

The chain recombines TRBV21-1 with TRBJ2-1; TRBD2 is taken as the D call from the table, unchecked against the DNA. TRBV21-1 counts as a pseudogene. This CDR3 is built from 18 residues. The CDR3 bases are TGTGCCAGCAGCAAAGAGGATATTGCGACTAGTCGGATCAATGAGCAGTTCTTC. Protein: CASSKEDIATSRINEQFF.

The rearrangement uses TRBV12-3 or TRBV12-4 and TRBJ2-7, with no clear D. V was cut by 5 bases and J by 2 bases, with 4 bases left in between. The CDR3 extends over 11 amino acids. CDR3 in amino acids: CASSPAYEQYF. CDR3 nucleotide sequence: TGTGCCAGCAGTCCTGCCTACGAGCAGTACTTC.

The genes are TRBV19 and TRBJ2-7, with 9 bases identical to TRBD1. Germline V gives CDR1 LNHDA, CDR2 SQIVND (reference sequence). This CDR3 has 15 amino acids. After removal of 7 bases from V and 5 bases from J, the junction contained 12 bases not matched to a gene. CDR3 nucleotide sequence: TGTGCCAGTATAAATACAGGGGGCGCGGGCCACGAGCAGTACTTC. Amino acids: CASINTGGAGHEQYF.

The chain carries TRBV18 and TRBJ2-4; D possibly corresponds to TRBD1 (6 bases). The CDR3 contains 16 residues. V gave up 0 bases and J gave up 0 bases, with 9 bases separating them. Germline V gene lookup returns CDR1 KGHSH and CDR2 LQKENI. The CDR3 region has the DNA TGTGCCAGCTCACCACCGGACAGCCTAGCCAAAAACATTCAGTACTTC. It codes for CASSPPDSLAKNIQYF.

The V and J genes are TRBV2 and TRBJ2-1; a possible D gene is TRBD2 (6 bases). The germline V gene has CDR1 SNHLY and CDR2 FYNNEI. The V and J ends lost 2 bases and 12 bases respectively, with 11 bases between them. The CDR3 is 12 amino acids. The CDR3: CASSEQEGTQFF. The CDR3, as DNA: TGTGCCAGCAGTGAACAGGAGGGTACGCAGTTCTTC. The complete variable domain, with remaining parts taken from reference TRBV2 and TRBJ2-1, reads EPEVTQTPSHQVTQMGQEVILRCVPISNHLYFYWYRQILGQKVEFLVSFYNNEISEKSEIFDDQFSVERPDGSNFTLKIRSTKLEDSAMYFCASSEQEGTQFFGPGTRLTVL.

The chain employs TRBV25-1 and TRBJ1-1; 7 nucleotides line up with TRBD1. CDR3 length equals 14 residues. V shed 6 bases, J shed 1 base, and the junction held 5 bases outside the gene matches. Germline lookup yields CDR1 MGHDK and CDR2 SYGVNS. CDR3 nucleotide sequence: TGTGCCAGCAGGCAGACAGGGTGGAACACTGAAGCTTTCTTT. As protein: CASRQTGWNTEAFF.

The gene calls are TRBV12-3 or TRBV12-4 and TRBJ1-1, with D unresolved. This CDR3 contains 12 residues. Trimming removed 7 bases at V and 8 bases at J, with 14 bases between. Here the CDR3 DNA reads TGTGCCAGCAAGCTCACTAACCTCGAAGCTTTCTTT. Its translation: CASKLTNLEAFF.

The chain joins TRBV5-1 to TRBJ1-4; weak D call: TRBD1 (5 bases). CDR1 is SGHRS and CDR2 is YFSETQ in the germline V gene. V was pared by 4 bases and J by 6 bases, with 16 bases between. The CDR3 sequence is 15 residues long. CDR3 region: CASSRGGGSDEKLFF. DNA for the CDR3: TGCGCCAGCAGCCGGGGTGGGGGGAGTGATGAAAAACTGTTTTTT.